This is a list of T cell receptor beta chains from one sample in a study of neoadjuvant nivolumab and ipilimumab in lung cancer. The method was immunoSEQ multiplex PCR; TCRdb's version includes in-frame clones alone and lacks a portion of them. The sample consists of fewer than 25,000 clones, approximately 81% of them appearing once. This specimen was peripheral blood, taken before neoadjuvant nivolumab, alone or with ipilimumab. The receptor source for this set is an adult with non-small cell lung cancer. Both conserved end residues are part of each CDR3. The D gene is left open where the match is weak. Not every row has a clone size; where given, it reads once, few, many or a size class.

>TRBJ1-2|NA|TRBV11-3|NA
TGTGCCAGCAGCTTAGTGGGGGGGGACTATGGCTACACCTTC
CASSLVGGDYGYTF
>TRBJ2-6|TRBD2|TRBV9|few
TGTGCCAGCAGCGTGGGCGGGGGATCGGGGGCCAACGTCCTGACTTTC
CASSVGGGSGANVLTF
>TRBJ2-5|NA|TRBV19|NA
TGTGCCAGTAGTGTCCAGCGCCAAGAGACCCAGTACTTC
CASSVQRQETQYF
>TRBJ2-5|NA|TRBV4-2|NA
TGTGCCAGCAGCCAAGACGAGGGAGGTTACGGGACCCAGTACTTC
CASSQDEGGYGTQYF
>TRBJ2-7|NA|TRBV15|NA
TGTGCCACCAGCAGCCAATACGGGAACGAGCAGTACTTC
CATSSQYGNEQYF
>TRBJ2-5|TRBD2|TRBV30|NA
TGTGCCTGGCGCCCTAGCGGGAGGGAGGAGACCCAGTACTTC
CAWRPSGREETQYF
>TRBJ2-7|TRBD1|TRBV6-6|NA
TGTGCCAGCAGTCCCCCGGGACAGGGCGTCGAGCAGTACTTC
CASSPPGQGVEQYF
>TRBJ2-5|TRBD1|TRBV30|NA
TGTGCCTGGGGTATCGGACAGGCGGCAGAGACCCAGTACTTC
CAWGIGQAAETQYF
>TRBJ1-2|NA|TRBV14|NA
TGTGCCAGCAGCCAAGTAGGGCGCGCACATGGCTACACCTTC
CASSQVGRAHGYTF
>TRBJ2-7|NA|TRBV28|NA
TGTGCCAGCAGTTATTGGGGACGAGGTTGGGGCGAGCAGTACTTC
CASSYWGRGWGEQYF
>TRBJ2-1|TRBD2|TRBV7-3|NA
TGTGCCAGCAGCCGGATAGCGGGAGGGCCAGGCAATGAGCAGTTCTTC
CASSRIAGGPGNEQFF
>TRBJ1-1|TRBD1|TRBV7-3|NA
TGTGCCAGCAGTACGGACAGGGGTTTGGACACTGAAGCTTTCTTT
CASSTDRGLDTEAFF
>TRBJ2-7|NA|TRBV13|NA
TGTGCCAGCAGCTCGTTACGGACGGGGTCTCCCTACGAGCAGTACTTC
CASSSLRTGSPYEQYF
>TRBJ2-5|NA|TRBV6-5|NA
TGTGCCAGCAGTGTACCTGGGGGGGAGACCCAGTACTTC
CASSVPGGETQYF
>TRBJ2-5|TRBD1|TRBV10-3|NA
TGTGCCATCAGCATGACAGGGGGCGAGGGAGAGACCCAGTACTTC
CAISMTGGEGETQYF
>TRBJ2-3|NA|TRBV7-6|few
TGTGCCAGCAGCACCAACCCCACAGATACGCAGTATTTT
CASSTNPTDTQYF
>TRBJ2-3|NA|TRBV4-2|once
TGTGCCAGCAGCCGGCTAGCTCTCCCAGATACGCAGTATTTT
CASSRLALPDTQYF